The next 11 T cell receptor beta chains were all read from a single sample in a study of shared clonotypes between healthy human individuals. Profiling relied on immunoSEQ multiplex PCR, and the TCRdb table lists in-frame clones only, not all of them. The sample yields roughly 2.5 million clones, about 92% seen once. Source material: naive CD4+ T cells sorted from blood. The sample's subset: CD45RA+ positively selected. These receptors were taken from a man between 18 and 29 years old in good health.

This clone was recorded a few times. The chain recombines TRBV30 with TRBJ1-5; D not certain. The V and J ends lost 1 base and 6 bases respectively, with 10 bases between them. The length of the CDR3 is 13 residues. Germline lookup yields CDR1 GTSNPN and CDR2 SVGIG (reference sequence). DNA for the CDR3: TGTGCCTGGAGTGGAGAGCGGGGTCAGCCCCAGCATTTT. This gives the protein CAWSGERGQPQHF.

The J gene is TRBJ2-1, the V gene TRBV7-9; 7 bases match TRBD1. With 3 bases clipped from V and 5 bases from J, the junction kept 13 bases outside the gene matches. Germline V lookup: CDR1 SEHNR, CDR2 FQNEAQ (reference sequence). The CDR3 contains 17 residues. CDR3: CASSLILKQGINNEQFF. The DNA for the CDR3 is TGTGCCAGCAGCTTGATCCTCAAACAGGGGATCAACAATGAGCAGTTCTTC.

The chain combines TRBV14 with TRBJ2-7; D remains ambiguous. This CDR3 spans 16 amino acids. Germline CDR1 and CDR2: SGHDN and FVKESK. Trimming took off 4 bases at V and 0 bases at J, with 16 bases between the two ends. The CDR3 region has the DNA TGTGCCAGCAGCCGTGGTGGCGGAACGATCTCCTACGAGCAGTACTTC. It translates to CASSRGGGTISYEQYF.

The CDR3 loop reads CASSSGPTEGGNTIYF. For the CDR3, the DNA is TGTGCCAGCAGCTCCGGCCCTACAGAAGGCGGAAACACCATATATTTT. The gene calls are TRBV5-5 and TRBJ1-3, with unresolved D. The germline V gene encodes CDR1 SGHKS and CDR2 YYEKEE (reference sequence). V lost 3 bases and J 4 bases, leaving 17 bases between the germline ends. The CDR3 extends over 16 amino acids.

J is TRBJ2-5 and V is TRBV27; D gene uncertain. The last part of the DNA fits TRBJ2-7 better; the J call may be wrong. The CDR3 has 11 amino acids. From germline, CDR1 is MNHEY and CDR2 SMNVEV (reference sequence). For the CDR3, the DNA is TGTGCCAGCAGCGGTCTGTACGAGCAGTACTTC. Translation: CASSGLYEQYF.

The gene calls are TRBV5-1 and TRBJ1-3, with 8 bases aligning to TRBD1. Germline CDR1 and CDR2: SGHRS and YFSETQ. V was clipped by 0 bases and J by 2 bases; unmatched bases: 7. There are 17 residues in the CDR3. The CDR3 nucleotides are TGCGCCAGCAGCTTGGCGGCAGGGGGCTCCACTGGAAACACCATATATTTT. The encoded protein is CASSLAAGGSTGNTIYF.

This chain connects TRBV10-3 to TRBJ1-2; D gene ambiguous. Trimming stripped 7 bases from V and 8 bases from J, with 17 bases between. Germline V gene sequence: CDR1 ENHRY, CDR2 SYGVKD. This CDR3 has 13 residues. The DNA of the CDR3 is TGTGCCATCAACGAGGCCCCTTCAGCCGGCTACACCTTC. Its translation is CAINEAPSAGYTF.

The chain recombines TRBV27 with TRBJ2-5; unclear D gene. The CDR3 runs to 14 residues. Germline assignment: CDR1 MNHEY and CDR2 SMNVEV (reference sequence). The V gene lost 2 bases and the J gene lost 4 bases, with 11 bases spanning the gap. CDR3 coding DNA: TGTGCCAGCAGTTTAGGGTCCATCGGAGAGACCCAGTACTTC. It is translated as CASSLGSIGETQYF.

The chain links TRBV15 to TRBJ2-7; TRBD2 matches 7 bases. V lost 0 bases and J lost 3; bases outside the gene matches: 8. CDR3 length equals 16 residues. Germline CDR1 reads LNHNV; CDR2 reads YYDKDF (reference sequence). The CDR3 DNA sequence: TGTGCCACCAGCAGAGATCTCCTACGGGAGGACTACGAGCAGTACTTC. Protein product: CATSRDLLREDYEQYF.

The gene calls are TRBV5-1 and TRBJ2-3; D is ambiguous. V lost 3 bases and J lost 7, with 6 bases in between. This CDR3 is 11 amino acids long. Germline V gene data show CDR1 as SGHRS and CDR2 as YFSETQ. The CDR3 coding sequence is TGCGCCAGCAGCTCCTCAAATACGCAGTATTTT. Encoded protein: CASSSSNTQYF.

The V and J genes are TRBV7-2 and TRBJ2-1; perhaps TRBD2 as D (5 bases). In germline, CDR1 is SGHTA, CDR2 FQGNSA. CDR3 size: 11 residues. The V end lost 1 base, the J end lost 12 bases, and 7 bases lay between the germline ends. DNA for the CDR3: TGTGCCAGCAGCTTAGGGGGAGCGCAGTTCTTC. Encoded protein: CASSLGGAQFF. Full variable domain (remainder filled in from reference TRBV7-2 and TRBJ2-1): GAGVSQSPSNKVTEKGKDVELRCDPISGHTALYWYRQSLGQGLEFLIYFQGNSAPDKSGLPSDRFSAERTGGSVSTLTIQRTQQEDSAVYLCASSLGGAQFFGPGTRLTVL.